One and the same sample provided the 5 T cell receptor beta chains below, sequenced in a study of blood T cell repertoires in COVID-19. Method: immunoSEQ multiplex PCR; TCRdb's copy keeps in-frame clones and lacks some. This sample has tens of thousands of clones, with roughly 80% found just once. The sample taken for sequencing was peripheral blood. The source is a human donor in a cohort sampled during active COVID-19.

The chain has TRBV12-5 and TRBJ2-1; 8 bases align to TRBD2. Looked up from germline, CDR1 is LGHNT and CDR2 is FRNRAP. Trimming removed 1 base from V and 7 bases from J; junction bases left unmatched: 9. CDR3 length: 16 residues. The CDR3 spells CASGLATSGSRNEQFF. The CDR3 DNA follows: TGTGCTAGTGGTTTGGCAACTAGCGGCTCGCGGAATGAGCAGTTCTTC.

A few counts support this clone. The rearrangement joins TRBV28 to TRBJ2-7; 7 nucleotides match TRBD1. Per the germline V gene, CDR1 is MDHEN and CDR2 is SYDVKM. V trimming: 8 bases; J trimming: 3 bases; junction bases outside the gene matches: 13. This CDR3 has 15 amino acids. The CDR3 sequence: CASGITGDPIYEQYF. In DNA form, the CDR3 reads TGTGCCAGCGGGATTACAGGGGATCCTATCTACGAGCAGTACTTC.

The rearrangement uses TRBV5-4 and TRBJ1-3; the D gene is possibly TRBD1 (5 bases). In germline, CDR1 is SGHNT, CDR2 YYREEE (reference sequence). V dropped 0 bases and J dropped 2 bases, with 6 bases sitting between them. This CDR3 is 14 amino acids long. CDR3 sequence (DNA): TGTGCCAGCAGCTTGGTAGGGGCTGGAAACACCATATATTTT. It translates to CASSLVGAGNTIYF.

This clone came up a few times. This chain connects TRBV7-9 to TRBJ2-7; 7 bases align to TRBD1. Unmatched junction bases numbered 4, after V lost 5 bases and J lost 0 bases. Germline V gene sequence: CDR1 SEHNR, CDR2 FQNEAQ (reference sequence). This CDR3 is built from 14 residues. In DNA form, the CDR3 reads TGTGCCAGCAGCCTCACAGGGGTCTCCTACGAGCAGTACTTC. This encodes CASSLTGVSYEQYF.

V is TRBV5-1 and J is TRBJ1-1; 7 bases map to TRBD1. The CDR3 sequence is 16 residues long. Looked up from germline, CDR1 is SGHRS and CDR2 is YFSETQ. J lost 4 bases, V lost 1 base, and 10 bases had no gene match. CDR3 sequence reads: CASSLTAGGWGTEAFF. CDR3 bases: TGCGCCAGCAGCTTGACGGCAGGGGGATGGGGCACTGAAGCTTTCTTT.